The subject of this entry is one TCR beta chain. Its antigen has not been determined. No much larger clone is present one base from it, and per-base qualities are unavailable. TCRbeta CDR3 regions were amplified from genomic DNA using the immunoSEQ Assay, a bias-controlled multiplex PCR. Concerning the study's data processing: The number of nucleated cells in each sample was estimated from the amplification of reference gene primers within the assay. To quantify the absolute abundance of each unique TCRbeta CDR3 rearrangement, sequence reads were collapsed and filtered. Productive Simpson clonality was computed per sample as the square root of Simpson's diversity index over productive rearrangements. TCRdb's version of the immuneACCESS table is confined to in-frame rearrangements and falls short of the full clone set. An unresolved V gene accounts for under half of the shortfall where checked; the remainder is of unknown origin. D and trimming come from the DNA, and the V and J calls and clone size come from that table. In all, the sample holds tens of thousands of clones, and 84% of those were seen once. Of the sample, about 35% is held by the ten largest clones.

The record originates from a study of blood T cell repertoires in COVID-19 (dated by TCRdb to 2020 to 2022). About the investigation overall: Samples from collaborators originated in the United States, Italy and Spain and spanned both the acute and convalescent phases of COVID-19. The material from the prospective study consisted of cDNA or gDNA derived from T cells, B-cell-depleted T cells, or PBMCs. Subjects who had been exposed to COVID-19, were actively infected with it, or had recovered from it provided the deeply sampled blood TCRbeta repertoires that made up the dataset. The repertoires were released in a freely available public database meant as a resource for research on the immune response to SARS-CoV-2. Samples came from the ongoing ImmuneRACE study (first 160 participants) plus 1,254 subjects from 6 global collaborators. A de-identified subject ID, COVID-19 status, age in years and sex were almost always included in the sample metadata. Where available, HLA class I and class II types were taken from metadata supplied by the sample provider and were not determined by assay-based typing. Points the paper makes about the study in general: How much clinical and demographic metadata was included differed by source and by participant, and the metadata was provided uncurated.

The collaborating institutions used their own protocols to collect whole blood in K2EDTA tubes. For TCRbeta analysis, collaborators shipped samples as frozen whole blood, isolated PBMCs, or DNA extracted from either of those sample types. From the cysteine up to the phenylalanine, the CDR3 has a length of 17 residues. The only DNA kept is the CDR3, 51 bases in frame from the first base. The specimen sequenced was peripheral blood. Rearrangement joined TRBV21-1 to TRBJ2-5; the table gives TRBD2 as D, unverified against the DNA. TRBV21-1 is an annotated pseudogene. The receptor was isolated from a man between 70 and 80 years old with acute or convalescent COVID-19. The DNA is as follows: TGTGCCAGCAGCAAGCCCGCGGGGGGAGCGGGGATAGAGACCCAGTACTTC. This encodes CASSKPAGGAGIETQYF.